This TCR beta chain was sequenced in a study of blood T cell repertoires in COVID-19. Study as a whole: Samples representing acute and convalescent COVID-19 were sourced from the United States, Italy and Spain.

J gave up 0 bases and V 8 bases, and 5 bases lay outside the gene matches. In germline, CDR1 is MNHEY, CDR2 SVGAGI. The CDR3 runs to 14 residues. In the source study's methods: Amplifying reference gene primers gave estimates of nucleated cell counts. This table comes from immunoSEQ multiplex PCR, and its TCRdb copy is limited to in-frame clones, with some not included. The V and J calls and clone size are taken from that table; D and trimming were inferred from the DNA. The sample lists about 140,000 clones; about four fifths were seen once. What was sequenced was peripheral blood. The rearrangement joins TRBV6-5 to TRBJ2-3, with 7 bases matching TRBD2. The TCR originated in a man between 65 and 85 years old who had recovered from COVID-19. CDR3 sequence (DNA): TGTGCCAGCTCAGCGGGACCTAGCACAGATACGCAGTATTTT. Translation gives CASSAGPSTDTQYF.